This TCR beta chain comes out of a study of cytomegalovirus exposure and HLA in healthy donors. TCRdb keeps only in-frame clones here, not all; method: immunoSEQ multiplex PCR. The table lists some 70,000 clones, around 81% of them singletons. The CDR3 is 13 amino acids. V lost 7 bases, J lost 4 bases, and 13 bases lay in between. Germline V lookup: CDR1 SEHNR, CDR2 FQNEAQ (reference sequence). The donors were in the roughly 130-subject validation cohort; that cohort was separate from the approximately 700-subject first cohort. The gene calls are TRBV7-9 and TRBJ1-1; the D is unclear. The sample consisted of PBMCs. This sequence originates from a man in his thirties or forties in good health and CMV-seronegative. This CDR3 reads CASIWEQSTEAFF. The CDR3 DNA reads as TGTGCCAGCATCTGGGAGCAGAGCACTGAAGCTTTCTTT.